Sequencing of this T cell receptor (beta chain) was carried out in a study of blood T cell repertoires in COVID-19. Looking at the study overall: Sites across the United States, Italy and Spain contributed samples from acute and convalescent COVID-19. In each case, the material was cDNA or gDNA derived from T cells, B-cell-depleted T cells, or PBMCs.

Germline-derived CDR1 and CDR2 are SGHAT and FQNNGV. This CDR3 region has 16 residues. Losses at the gene ends were 1 base for V and 5 bases for J; bases not matched to a gene: 7. Under the authors' procedure: Reference gene primer amplification yielded estimated nucleated cell counts. TCRdb's table, derived via immunoSEQ multiplex PCR, lists solely in-frame clones and lacks some. Clone size and V and J calls were adopted from that table, with D and trimming inferred from the DNA. The table shows about 59,000 clones, with 79% occurring only once. The specimen was peripheral blood. This clonotype originated in a woman aged 65 to 85 with acute or convalescent COVID-19. The gene calls are TRBV11-2 and TRBJ2-5; 10 bases align to TRBD2. CDR3 amino acids: CASSLGAGGLRETQYF. The CDR3 DNA follows: TGTGCCAGCAGCTTAGGAGCGGGGGGGCTCCGGGAGACCCAGTACTTC. Drawing the rest from reference TRBV11-2 and TRBJ2-5, the complete variable domain is EAGVAQSPRYKIIEKRQSVAFWCNPISGHATLYWYQQILGQGPKLLIQFQNNGVVDDSQLPKDRFSAERLKGVDSTLKIQPAKLEDSAVYLCASSLGAGGLRETQYFGPGTRLLVL.